The next 10 T cell receptor beta chains were all read from a single sample in a study of Graves' ophthalmopathy and Graves' hyperthyroidism. As the template, RNA transcripts were used to amplify TCR beta CDR3 regions. An opening RT-PCR round employed HTBI primers and preceded a second-round multiplex PCR. A single record per CDR3 protein comes from TCRdb applying MiXCR to the multiplex PCR reads. The repertoire holds 600,000 to 650,000 distinct CDR3 sequences, about 24% seen once, with approximately 6.9% in the top ten. Sequences were obtained from peripheral blood. All receptors come from a woman between 18 and 29 years old with stable Graves' hyperthyroidism. Some clones in this sample may be carry-over from other donors' samples.

Concerning this clonotype: At one end the junction does not follow the germline gene, possibly because of a read error. V gene TRBV18 combines with J gene TRBJ1-1; a possible D gene is TRBD1 (5 bases). CDR3 size: 14 residues. Germline V gene data show CDR1 as KGHSH and CDR2 as LQKENI. The CDR3 region is CASSRLGANTEDFF. Written as DNA, the CDR3 is TGTGCCAGCTCCCGTCTTGGGGCGAACACTGAAGATTTCTTT.

This clonotype was found many times. This CDR3 reads CASSWPSGVNTGELFF. CDR3 nucleotide sequence: TGTGCCAGCAGTTGGCCTAGCGGGGTGAACACCGGGGAGCTGTTTTTT. The chain carries TRBV6-5 and TRBJ2-2; 9 bases line up with TRBD2. Germline V lookup: CDR1 MNHEY, CDR2 SVGAGI. This CDR3 has 16 residues. The ends lost 4 bases at V and 1 base at J; junction bases unmatched: 4.

With regard to this clonotype: A much larger clone lies a single base off, so this may be a read error. The chain uses TRBV5-6 and TRBJ2-5; tentatively, D is TRBD1 (5 bases). V shed 4 bases and J shed 6 bases, with 16 bases lying between them. The V gene's germline CDR1 is SGHDT and CDR2 YYEEEE. CDR3 length equals 14 residues. CDR3 sequence reads: CASSPGSSGKTQYF. In nucleotides, the CDR3 is TGTGCCAGCAGCCCAGGGTCTTCAGGGAAGACCCAGTACTTC.

This clonotype was counted at least ten times. This chain connects TRBV9 to TRBJ2-7, with D perhaps matching TRBD1 or TRBD2 (5 bases each). CDR1 and CDR2 from the germline V gene are SGDLS and YYNGEE. Trimming removed 4 bases at V and 2 bases at J, with 13 bases between. The CDR3 covers 14 residues. The CDR3 DNA reads as TGTGCCAGCAGCCGCCGGGACGGCGCCTACGAGCAGTACTTC. It codes for CASSRRDGAYEQYF.

This clonotype was seen repeatedly, ten times or more. The chain is built from TRBV20-1 and TRBJ1-3, with D uncertain. With 5 bases removed from V and 3 bases from J, the gap between germline ends came to 8 bases. Germline CDR1 reads DFQATT; CDR2 reads SNEGSKA (reference sequence). There are 12 residues in the CDR3. This chain's CDR3 is CSAFLYGNTIYF. The CDR3 DNA reads TGCAGTGCTTTCCTATATGGAAACACCATATATTTT.

This clonotype was detected a few times. V is TRBV5-1 and J is TRBJ2-7, with 10 bases lining up with TRBD1. Trimming cost V 4 bases and J 6 bases; bases outside gene matches: 10. Germline V gene data show CDR1 as SGHRS and CDR2 as YFSETQ. The CDR3 loop spans 15 amino acids. CDR3: CASSPDDRGLIEQYF. In nucleotides, the CDR3 is TGCGCCAGCAGCCCTGATGACAGGGGGCTAATCGAGCAGTACTTC. Variable domain in full (rest from reference TRBV5-1 and TRBJ2-7): KAGVTQTPRYLIKTRGQQVTLSCSPISGHRSVSWYQQTPGQGLQFLFEYFSETQRNKGNFPGRFSGRQFSNSRSEMNVSTLELGDSALYLCASSPDDRGLIEQYFGPGTRLTVT.

The chain links TRBV12-5 to TRBJ1-5; weak D call: TRBD1 (5 bases). CDR3 length: 16 residues. Germline loops: CDR1 LGHNT, CDR2 FRNRAP. V dropped 4 bases and J dropped 2 bases, with 15 bases sitting between them. This chain's CDR3 is CASGSSREGGNQPQHF. For the CDR3, the DNA is TGTGCTAGTGGTTCGTCCAGGGAAGGGGGCAATCAGCCCCAGCATTTT.

V gene TRBV24-1 combines with J gene TRBJ1-2; D may be TRBD1 (5 bases). The CDR3 is 15 amino acids. Germline V gene sequence: CDR1 KGHDR, CDR2 SFDVKD. The V end was cut by 3 bases, the J end by 4 bases, with 14 bases between. CDR3 coding DNA: TGTGCCACCAGTGATCCACGGGGCAGTCCCTATGGCTACACCTTC. Translating gives CATSDPRGSPYGYTF.

This clonotype was recorded many times. The chain joins TRBV28 to TRBJ1-3; tentatively, D is TRBD1 (6 bases). V dropped 5 bases and J dropped 3 bases, with 14 bases sitting between them. The CDR3 is 15 amino acids. Germline V CDR1 and CDR2: MDHEN, SYDVKM. The CDR3 bases are TGTGCCAGCAGTACACAGGGACTGGGTGGAAACACCATATATTTT. It is translated as CASSTQGLGGNTIYF.

This clonotype was seen ten or more times. The chain couples TRBV11-3 to TRBJ2-2, with D maybe TRBD2 (5 bases). In germline, CDR1 is SGHNT, CDR2 YENEEA. The CDR3 contains 15 residues. V was shortened by 2 bases and J by 5 bases, with 12 bases between the two germline ends. CDR3 loop: CASSLKIGGTGELFF. In nucleotides, the CDR3 is TGTGCCAGCAGCTTAAAAATAGGAGGTACCGGGGAGCTGTTTTTT.